This T cell receptor beta chain was identified during a study of T cell responses to AZD1222 COVID-19 vaccine. Study-wide context: The analysis combined second doses at about 4 or about 12 weeks.

Study outcomes and limitations: The donor cohort was predominantly white British with a female majority, and clonal diversity may have been underestimated.

On this clone: Its matching antigen is unknown.

Sequenced by immunoSEQ multiplex PCR; TCRdb stores in-frame clones only, minus some. The sample comprises some 170,000 clones, approximately 92% of which are singletons, and 2.6% rests with the top ten. Here the sequenced sample was peripheral blood, taken on day 0 of AZD1222 vaccination. The source is an adult in good health.

CDR3 nucleotide sequence: TGTGCCAGCAGTCGATACAGCCTAGATAATGAAAAACTGTTTTTT. This gives the protein CASSRYSLDNEKLFF. This chain uses TRBV5-4 with TRBJ1-4, with D uncertain. The CDR3 runs 15 residues. Germline CDR1 is SGHNT and CDR2 is YYREEE (reference sequence). V was clipped by 5 bases and J by 4 bases, with 15 bases between them.